What follows are 16 T cell receptor beta chains derived from one specimen sequenced in a study of blood T cell repertoires in COVID-19. Clones were read by immunoSEQ multiplex PCR, and TCRdb kept only the in-frame ones, dropping some. The table shows 200,000 to 250,000 clones, with 84% occurring only once. The specimen sequenced was PBMCs or T cells enriched from blood (not recorded which). The receptors were sampled from a woman aged 40 to 55 who had recovered from COVID-19.

This rearrangement joins TRBV11-2 to TRBJ2-1; 7 nucleotides agree with TRBD2. Germline lookup yields CDR1 SGHAT and CDR2 FQNNGV. The CDR3 contains 17 residues. V trimming: 1 base; J trimming: 10 bases; junction bases outside the gene matches: 16. CDR3 nucleotides: TGTGCCAGCAGCTTAGTAGGCGGGAGCCCTCCTTGGAGCGAGCAGTTCTTC. It is translated as CASSLVGGSPPWSEQFF.

This sequence joins TRBV30 and TRBJ1-2; the match to TRBD1 covers 9 bases. This CDR3 contains 15 residues. Germline V lookup: CDR1 GTSNPN, CDR2 SVGIG (reference sequence). Trimming took 5 bases from V and 6 from J; bases not matched to a gene: 13. The CDR3 protein is CAWGSRDREPHGYTF. CDR3 in DNA: TGTGCCTGGGGCTCGAGGGACAGGGAACCCCATGGCTACACCTTC.

V and J are TRBV14 and TRBJ2-5, with 9 bases matching TRBD2. The ends lost 0 bases at V and 1 base at J; junction bases unmatched: 6. The germline V gene has CDR1 SGHDN and CDR2 FVKESK. The CDR3 spans 17 residues. CDR3 nucleotides: TGTGCCAGCAGCCAAGATTACACTAGCGGGTTCCAAGAGACCCAGTACTTC. Protein product: CASSQDYTSGFQETQYF.

This chain uses TRBV28 with TRBJ2-7; 9 nucleotides line up with TRBD1. The V gene's germline CDR1 is MDHEN and CDR2 SYDVKM. CDR3 length equals 14 residues. Losses at the gene ends were 5 bases for V and 4 bases for J; bases not matched to a gene: 6. The CDR3 DNA reads as TGTGCCAGCAGTAAGGGACAGGGAGAGTACGAGCAGTACTTC. Its protein is CASSKGQGEYEQYF.

Details on this clone: One junction end disagrees with the germline gene, perhaps due to a read error. This rearrangement joins TRBV5-1 to TRBJ2-1; D is unresolved. This CDR3 is 16 amino acids long. Germline lookup yields CDR1 SGHRS and CDR2 YFSETQ. The CDR3: CASSLGSAQKPTELFF. In nucleotides, the CDR3 is TGCGCCAGCAGCTTGGGGTCTGCCCAAAAGCCCACCGAGCTGTTCTTC.

This sequence joins TRBV6-5 and TRBJ1-2; TRBD1 might be the D (5 bases). The germline V and J ends were trimmed by 0 bases and 2 bases, with 10 bases remaining between them. CDR3 size: 15 residues. The germline gives CDR1 MNHEY, CDR2 SVGAGI. DNA for the CDR3: TGTGCCAGCAGTTACTCGCGGGGCTACAACTATGGCTACACCTTC. As protein: CASSYSRGYNYGYTF.

The chain recombines TRBV11-2 with TRBJ2-5; D may be TRBD2 (7 bases). With 7 bases removed from V and 4 bases from J, the gap between germline ends came to 16 bases. Per germline, CDR1 SGHAT and CDR2 FQNNGV. This CDR3 comprises 14 residues. This chain's CDR3 is CASNLGRGGETQYF. For the CDR3, the DNA is TGTGCCAGCAACCTGGGGAGGGGGGGAGAGACCCAGTACTTC.

This clone was recorded only once. V is TRBV5-1 and J is TRBJ2-1, with 14 bases that match TRBD2. The germline gives CDR1 SGHRS, CDR2 YFSETQ. Unmatched junction bases numbered 10, after V lost 3 bases and J lost 8 bases. There are 17 residues in the CDR3. CDR3 region: CASSSGTSGSYRDEQFF. The CDR3, as DNA: TGCGCCAGCAGCTCCGGGACTAGCGGGAGTTATCGGGATGAGCAGTTCTTC.

This chain joins TRBV11-3 and TRBJ2-3; 13 bases line up with TRBD2. The V segment lost 5 bases and the J segment 4 bases; nucleotides outside the gene matches: 12. Germline V CDR1 and CDR2: SGHNT, YENEEA. The CDR3 runs 18 residues. CDR3 sequence reads: CASSPGTSGAPGADTQYF. The DNA for the CDR3 is TGTGCCAGCAGCCCCGGGACTAGCGGGGCGCCAGGCGCAGATACGCAGTATTTT. Using reference TRBV11-3 and TRBJ2-3 for the parts outside the CDR3, the full variable domain is EAGVVQSPRYKIIEKKQPVAFWCNPISGHNTLYWYLQNLGQGPELLIRYENEEAVDDSQLPKDRFSAERLKGVDSTLKIQPAELGDSAVYLCASSPGTSGAPGADTQYFGPGTRLTVL.

This clone has just a few counts. The same CDR3 also results from other DNA sequences found in this sample. The chain has TRBV5-1 and TRBJ2-3, with TRBD2 matching over 10 bases. Germline trimming cut 4 bases from V and 1 base from J; bases unmatched to any gene: 3. CDR3 length equals 15 residues. Germline V gene lookup returns CDR1 SGHRS and CDR2 YFSETQ. For the CDR3, the DNA is TGCGCCAGCAGCCCCGGGACTAGCGGCACAGATACGCAGTATTTT. This sequence encodes CASSPGTSGTDTQYF.

This chain uses TRBV19 with TRBJ1-5; D remains unclear. Germline assignment: CDR1 LNHDA and CDR2 SQIVND (reference sequence). The CDR3 totals 16 residues. Between the trimmed V and J ends, which lost 6 bases and 1 base, there was a span of 16 bases. The CDR3: CASSSASAGSNQPQHF. Here the CDR3 DNA reads TGTGCCAGTAGCTCCGCCTCCGCGGGGAGCAATCAGCCCCAGCATTTT.

This clone was counted a few times. This rearrangement joins TRBV7-9 to TRBJ2-5, with 8 nucleotides matching TRBD1. Germline assignment: CDR1 SEHNR and CDR2 FQNEAQ (reference sequence). The CDR3 sequence is 15 residues long. Trimming removed 1 base from V and 4 bases from J; junction bases left unmatched: 5. The CDR3 bases are TGTGCCAGCAGCTTAGGGGGACAGGACGGAGAGACCCAGTACTTC. This translates into CASSLGGQDGETQYF.

The chain joins TRBV25-1 to TRBJ1-2; tentative D call: TRBD1 (6 bases). V was clipped by 6 bases and J by 2 bases, with 13 bases between them. The length of the CDR3 is 14 residues. CDR1 and CDR2 from the germline V gene are MGHDK and SYGVNS. The CDR3 coding sequence is TGTGCCAGCAGCCCAATTGGACAGAACTATGGCTACACCTTC. This encodes CASSPIGQNYGYTF.

The V gene is TRBV7-9, the J gene TRBJ2-1; D is perhaps TRBD2 (5 bases). CDR3 length: 17 amino acids. V lost 0 bases to trimming and J lost 3 bases, with 15 bases between them. Germline lookup yields CDR1 SEHNR and CDR2 FQNEAQ (reference sequence). The CDR3 reads CASSLALAGVGYNEQFF. Here the CDR3 DNA reads TGTGCCAGCAGCTTAGCTCTAGCAGGAGTAGGCTACAATGAGCAGTTCTTC.

The rearrangement joins TRBV3-1 (or the pseudogene TRBV3-2) to TRBJ1-1, with a tentative D call TRBD1 (6 bases). The germline V and J ends were trimmed by 2 bases and 10 bases, with 11 bases remaining between them. The germline V gene has CDR1 LGHDT and CDR2 YNNKEL (reference sequence). CDR3 length equals 12 residues. The CDR3 reads CASSQSTGGAFF. CDR3 coding DNA: TGTGCCAGCAGCCAATCGACAGGCGGAGCTTTCTTT.

In this sample, this clone turned up a few times. The rearrangement links TRBV7-9 to TRBJ2-3; D not resolved. Germline CDR1 and CDR2: SEHNR and FQNEAQ (reference sequence). V was clipped by 0 bases and J by 0 bases, with 7 bases between them. The CDR3 is 15 residues long. The CDR3: CASSLAASSTDTQYF. Written as DNA, the CDR3 is TGTGCCAGCAGCTTAGCGGCCTCTAGCACAGATACGCAGTATTTT.